The subject of this entry is one T cell receptor (beta chain). It was with a sample-barcoded 5' primer and a J-beta primer mix that a second PCR of roughly 6 to 12 cycles was run. TCRdb independently ran MiXCR on the 5' RACE reads; one entry per CDR3 protein. The sample consists of approximately 600,000 distinct CDR3 sequences, around 54% of them appearing once. This sample stems from a study of blood T cells in healthy people across ages. Unmatched junction bases numbered 12, after V lost 0 bases and J lost 8 bases. The CDR3 contains 17 residues. Per the germline V gene, CDR1 is SGDLS and CDR2 is YYNGEE.

The specimen was blood. This sequence was found in a man aged 60 to 75 in good health. The chain carries TRBV9 and TRBJ2-1, with 9 bases identical to TRBD1. The DNA for the CDR3 is TGTGCCAGCAGCGTAGACCCAGACAGGGGGAGGTGGGATGAGCAGTTCTTC. This translates into CASSVDPDRGRWDEQFF.